These 25 T cell receptor beta chains came from one sample sequenced in a study of blood T cell repertoires in COVID-19. Assay: immunoSEQ multiplex PCR; the TCRdb copy retains only in-frame clones and omits some. Found here are fewer than 350,000 clones, 86% of them singletons; the top ten hold about 1.9%. Input material: peripheral blood. The receptors shown here come from a woman aged 25-40 years who had recovered from COVID-19.

J is TRBJ1-5 and V is TRBV28; 7 bases match TRBD1. V dropped 2 bases and J dropped 0; count of bases not matched to a gene: 4. The CDR3 has 16 amino acids. The germline V gene encodes CDR1 MDHEN and CDR2 SYDVKM. CDR3 DNA sequence: TGTGCCAGCAGTTTAGCCGACAGGGTTAGCAATCAGCCCCAGCATTTT. Its protein product is CASSLADRVSNQPQHF.

The genes are TRBV7-9 and TRBJ2-5, with 9 bases fitting TRBD2. In germline, CDR1 is SEHNR, CDR2 FQNEAQ (reference sequence). After removal of 2 bases from V and 5 bases from J, the junction contained 9 bases not matched to a gene. This CDR3 has 16 amino acids. CDR3 residues: CASSLRPSGTWETQYF. CDR3 DNA sequence: TGTGCCAGCAGCTTAAGGCCTAGCGGGACGTGGGAGACCCAGTACTTC.

This clone was seen only once. The V gene is TRBV5-1, the J gene TRBJ1-4; D not certain. V was cut by 1 base and J by 5 bases, with 9 bases left in between. The CDR3 runs to 14 residues. Germline V gene data show CDR1 as SGHRS and CDR2 as YFSETQ. This CDR3 is CASSLTVGNEKLFF. The CDR3 DNA sequence: TGCGCCAGCAGCTTGACAGTTGGGAATGAAAAACTGTTTTTT.

This chain links TRBV19 with TRBJ2-7; D is uncertain. The CDR3 covers 12 residues. CDR1 is LNHDA and CDR2 is SQIVND in the germline V gene (reference sequence). With 5 bases removed from V and 2 bases from J, the gap between germline ends came to 7 bases. The CDR3 nucleotides read TGTGCCAGTAGTTCAGAAACCTACGAGCAGTACTTC. It yields the protein CASSSETYEQYF.

This chain links TRBV6-1 with TRBJ2-1; D unresolved. CDR1 is MNHNS and CDR2 is SASEGT in the germline V gene. This CDR3 has 13 residues. The V end lost 3 bases, the J end lost 4 bases, and 7 bases lay between the germline ends. The CDR3 sequence is CASSEASYNEQFF. For the CDR3, the DNA is TGTGCCAGCAGTGAGGCCAGTTACAATGAGCAGTTCTTC.

This clone was seen more than once but under ten times. V is TRBV28 and J is TRBJ2-7; TRBD2 might be the D (6 bases). The length of the CDR3 is 15 residues. Trimming removed 6 bases at V and 3 bases at J, with 18 bases between. CDR1 and CDR2 from the germline V gene are MDHEN and SYDVKM. CDR3 in amino acids: CASRPGGPVFYEQYF. The CDR3 DNA reads TGTGCCAGCAGGCCCGGGGGACCCGTTTTCTACGAGCAGTACTTC.

The chain combines TRBV18 with TRBJ2-3, with 11 bases lining up with TRBD2. Germline trimming cut 4 bases from V and 0 bases from J; bases unmatched to any gene: 9. The CDR3 loop spans 18 amino acids. CDR1 KGHSH and CDR2 LQKENI come from the germline V gene. CDR3 sequence: CASSRIPSGGSSTDTQYF. The CDR3 nucleotides read TGTGCCAGCTCACGGATCCCTAGCGGGGGGTCTAGCACAGATACGCAGTATTTT.

J is TRBJ1-6 and V is TRBV7-9; D is unresolved. V dropped 2 bases and J dropped 8 bases, with 13 bases sitting between them. This CDR3 is 15 amino acids long. The germline CDR1 and CDR2 sequences are SEHNR and FQNEAQ (reference sequence). The CDR3 DNA is TGTGCCAGCAGCTTAATTAGTTACGATGATTCACCCCTCCACTTT. As protein: CASSLISYDDSPLHF.

The V and J genes are TRBV29-1 and TRBJ2-7; D might be TRBD2 (7 bases). This CDR3 spans 13 amino acids. V was trimmed by 3 bases and J by 4 bases, leaving 13 bases between them. The germline V gene encodes CDR1 SQVTM and CDR2 ANQGSEA. The CDR3 spells CSVDGGQGYEQYF. The CDR3 DNA reads as TGCAGCGTTGACGGGGGGCAGGGGTACGAGCAGTACTTC.

The rearrangement uses TRBV6-5 and TRBJ1-2; 8 bases match TRBD1. J lost 5 bases, V lost 2 bases, and 4 bases had no gene match. This CDR3 comprises 14 residues. CDR1 MNHEY and CDR2 SVGAGI come from the germline V gene. The CDR3 nucleotides are TGTGCCAGCAGTTACGGACAGGGAAGTTATGGCTACACCTTC. Protein product: CASSYGQGSYGYTF.

The chain joins TRBV29-1 to TRBJ2-1, with 8 positions matching TRBD2. The CDR3 sequence is 13 residues long. Trimming removed 3 bases from V and 4 bases from J; junction bases left unmatched: 2. Germline assignment: CDR1 SQVTM and CDR2 ANQGSEA. In nucleotides, the CDR3 is TGCAGCGTTGAGCCGGGAGGGTACAATGAGCAGTTCTTC. This sequence encodes CSVEPGGYNEQFF.

This chain joins TRBV5-1 and TRBJ2-1; no reliable D call. V gave up 1 base and J gave up 8 bases, with 10 bases separating them. The length of the CDR3 is 13 residues. Germline-derived CDR1 and CDR2 are SGHRS and YFSETQ. CDR3 residues: CASSLLSRDEQFF. CDR3 DNA sequence: TGCGCCAGCAGCTTGCTTAGCAGAGATGAGCAGTTCTTC.

This clone came up once. The J gene is TRBJ2-3, the V gene TRBV7-3; possibly TRBD1 for D (5 bases). The CDR3 length is 15 residues. Germline-derived CDR1 and CDR2 are SGHTA and FQGTGA. V dropped 4 bases and J dropped 6 bases, with 17 bases sitting between them. The CDR3 reads CASSSRQGSLDTQYF. CDR3 nucleotide sequence: TGTGCCAGCAGCTCCCGGCAGGGTTCTTTGGATACGCAGTATTTT.

The chain carries TRBV6-5 and TRBJ2-3; maybe TRBD1 (6 bases). The CDR3 extends over 13 amino acids. CDR1 is MNHEY, CDR2 SVGAGI, per germline. Between the trimmed V and J ends, which lost 6 bases and 2 bases, there was a span of 9 bases. As DNA, the CDR3 is TGTGCCAGCAGGGACAGCCTCACAGATACGCAGTATTTT. This gives the protein CASRDSLTDTQYF.

This clone was seen only once. This chain links TRBV27 with TRBJ2-1, with TRBD2 matching 8 bases. Germline CDR1 is MNHEY and CDR2 is SMNVEV (reference sequence). This CDR3 has 16 residues. J lost 2 bases, V lost 1 base, and 4 bases had no gene match. The CDR3 coding sequence is TGTGCCAGCAGTTTATGGGTTAGCGGGACCTACAATGAGCAGTTCTTC. Encoded protein: CASSLWVSGTYNEQFF.

This clone appeared a single time. CDR3 region: CSVGSPGQMNTEAFF. The CDR3 bases are TGCAGCGTTGGGAGCCCGGGACAGATGAACACTGAAGCTTTCTTT. This chain links TRBV29-1 with TRBJ1-1, with TRBD1 identical over 7 bases. Trimming took 4 bases from V and 0 from J; bases not matched to a gene: 8. Germline assignment: CDR1 SQVTM and CDR2 ANQGSEA. The CDR3 consists of 15 residues.

V and J are TRBV5-6 and TRBJ1-2; D is ambiguous. Germline CDR1 and CDR2: SGHDT and YYEEEE. V lost 3 bases to trimming and J lost 5 bases, with 17 bases between them. This CDR3 region has 15 residues. CDR3 bases: TGTGCCAGCAGCTATTTACGGAGTGGCGCGTATGGCTACACCTTC. Its protein is CASSYLRSGAYGYTF. Together with reference TRBV5-6 and TRBJ1-2, the CDR3 gives the full variable domain: DAGVTQSPTHLIKTRGQQVTLRCSPKSGHDTVSWYQQALGQGPQFIFQYYEEEERQRGNFPDRFSGHQFPNYSSELNVNALLLGDSALYLCASSYLRSGAYGYTFGSGTRLTVV.

The J gene is TRBJ1-4, the V gene TRBV7-2; tentative D call: TRBD1 (5 bases). The CDR3 covers 13 residues. V shed 1 base and J shed 7 bases, with 7 bases lying between them. CDR1 is SGHTA and CDR2 is FQGNSA in the germline V gene. The CDR3 loop is CASSLGQIEKLFF. The DNA of the CDR3 is TGTGCCAGCAGCTTAGGACAGATTGAAAAACTGTTTTTT.

This sequence joins TRBV30 and TRBJ2-7, with D perhaps TRBD2 (5 bases). CDR1 and CDR2 (germline): GTSNPN, SVGIG (reference sequence). The V gene lost 2 bases and the J gene lost 3 bases, with 17 bases spanning the gap. The CDR3 is 15 amino acids. CDR3 sequence reads: CAWSRPGRADYEQYF. The CDR3 coding sequence is TGTGCCTGGAGTAGACCTGGGCGGGCAGACTACGAGCAGTACTTC.

This clone was observed a few times. The V and J genes are TRBV6-2 or TRBV6-3 and TRBJ1-5; tentative D call: TRBD1 (6 bases). Per the germline V gene, CDR1 is MNHEY and CDR2 is SVGEGT. The V gene lost 4 bases and the J gene lost 3 bases, with 13 bases spanning the gap. There are 15 residues in the CDR3. The CDR3: CASSSDDRNNQPQHF. CDR3 DNA sequence: TGTGCCAGCAGTTCAGACGACAGGAACAATCAGCCCCAGCATTTT.

The genes are TRBV4-2 and TRBJ2-7; maybe TRBD2 (5 bases). Trimming pared 4 bases from V and 1 base from J, leaving 14 bases between. The germline gives CDR1 LGHNA, CDR2 YNFKEQ. The CDR3 totals 15 residues. The CDR3 sequence is CASSLHREGSYEQYF. CDR3 in DNA: TGTGCCAGCAGCCTCCACCGGGAAGGTTCCTACGAGCAGTACTTC.

The V and J genes are TRBV14 and TRBJ1-6; D is unclear. The germline gives CDR1 SGHDN, CDR2 FVKESK. Trimming removed 4 bases from V and 8 bases from J, with 18 bases in between. The CDR3 is made up of 16 amino acids. Here the CDR3 DNA reads TGTGCCAGCAGCCGAAGGGCCCCCCGCGGGGATTCACCCCTCCACTTT. It is translated as CASSRRAPRGDSPLHF.

The chain employs TRBV7-3 and TRBJ2-3; 10 bases are shared with TRBD1. The V and J ends lost 1 base and 4 bases, in that order; junction bases with no gene match: 2. The CDR3 covers 15 residues. Germline lookup yields CDR1 SGHTA and CDR2 FQGTGA. The CDR3 sequence is CASSLMTGGPDTQYF. As DNA, the CDR3 is TGTGCCAGCAGCTTAATGACAGGGGGCCCAGATACGCAGTATTTT.

The chain employs TRBV5-4 and TRBJ2-7; 7 bases match TRBD1. V gave up 5 bases and J gave up 3 bases; unmatched junction bases: 5. From germline, CDR1 is SGHNT and CDR2 YYREEE (reference sequence). The CDR3 contains 13 residues. The CDR3 loop reads CASSLDRVYEQYF. The CDR3 DNA sequence: TGTGCCAGCAGTCTCGACAGGGTCTACGAGCAGTACTTC.

This clone was found a few times. The J gene is TRBJ2-1, the V gene TRBV5-6; D remains ambiguous. The CDR3 covers 15 residues. V was shortened by 1 base and J by 10 bases, with 18 bases between the two germline ends. Germline V gives CDR1 SGHDT, CDR2 YYEEEE. The CDR3 here is CASSLRLRLPAEQFF. CDR3 in DNA: TGTGCCAGCAGCTTGAGGTTACGACTTCCCGCGGAGCAGTTCTTC.